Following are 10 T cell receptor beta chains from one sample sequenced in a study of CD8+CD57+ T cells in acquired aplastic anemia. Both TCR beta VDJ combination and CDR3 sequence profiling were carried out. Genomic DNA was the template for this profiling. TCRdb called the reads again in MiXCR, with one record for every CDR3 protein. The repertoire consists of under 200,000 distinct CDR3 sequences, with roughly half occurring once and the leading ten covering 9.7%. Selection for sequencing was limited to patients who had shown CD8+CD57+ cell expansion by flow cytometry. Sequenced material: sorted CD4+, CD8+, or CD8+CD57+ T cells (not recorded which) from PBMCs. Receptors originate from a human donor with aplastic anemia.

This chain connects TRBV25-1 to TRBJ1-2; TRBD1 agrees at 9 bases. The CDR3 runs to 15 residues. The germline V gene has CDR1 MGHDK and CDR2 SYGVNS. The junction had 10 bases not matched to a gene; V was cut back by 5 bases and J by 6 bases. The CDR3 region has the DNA TGTGCCAGCAGTCCGCCGGGACAGGGAACAAATGGCTACACCTTC. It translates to CASSPPGQGTNGYTF.

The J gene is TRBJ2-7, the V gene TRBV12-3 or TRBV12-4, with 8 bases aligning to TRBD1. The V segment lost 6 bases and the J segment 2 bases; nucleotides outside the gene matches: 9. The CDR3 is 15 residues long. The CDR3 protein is CASSVAGTGTYEQYF. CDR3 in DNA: TGTGCCAGCAGCGTAGCTGGGACAGGTACCTACGAGCAGTACTTC.

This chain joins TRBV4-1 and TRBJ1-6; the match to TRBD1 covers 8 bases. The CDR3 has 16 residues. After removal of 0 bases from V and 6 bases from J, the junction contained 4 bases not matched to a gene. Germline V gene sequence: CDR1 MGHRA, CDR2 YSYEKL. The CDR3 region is CASSQDMGTGNSPLHF. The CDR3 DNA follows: TGCGCCAGCAGCCAAGATATGGGGACAGGTAATTCACCCCTCCACTTT.

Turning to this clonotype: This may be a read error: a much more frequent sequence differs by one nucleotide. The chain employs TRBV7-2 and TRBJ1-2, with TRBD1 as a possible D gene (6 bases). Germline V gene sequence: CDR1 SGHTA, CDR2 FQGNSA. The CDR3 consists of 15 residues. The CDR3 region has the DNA TGTGCCAGCAGCTTAGGGGCAGGGGTAAACTATGGCTACGCCTTC. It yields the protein CASSLGAGVNYGYAF. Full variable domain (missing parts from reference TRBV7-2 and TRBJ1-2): GAGVSQSPSNKVTEKGKDVELRCDPISGHTALYWYRQSLGQGLEFLIYFQGNSAPDKSGLPSDRFSAERTGGSVSTLTIQRTQQEDSAVYLCASSLGAGVNYGYAFGSGTRLTVV.

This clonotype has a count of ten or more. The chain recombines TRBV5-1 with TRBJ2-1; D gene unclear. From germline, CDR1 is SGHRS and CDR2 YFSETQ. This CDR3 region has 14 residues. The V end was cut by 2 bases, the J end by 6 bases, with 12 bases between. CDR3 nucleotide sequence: TGCGCCAGCAGCTTCGGACCAAACGGCAATGAGCAGTTCTTC. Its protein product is CASSFGPNGNEQFF.

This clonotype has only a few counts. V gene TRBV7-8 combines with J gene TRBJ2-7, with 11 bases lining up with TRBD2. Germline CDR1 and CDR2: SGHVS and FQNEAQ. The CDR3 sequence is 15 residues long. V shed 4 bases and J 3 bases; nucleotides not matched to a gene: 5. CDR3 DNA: TGTGCCAGCAGCTCCGGGACTAGCGGAGTCTACGAGCAGTACTTC. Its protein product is CASSSGTSGVYEQYF. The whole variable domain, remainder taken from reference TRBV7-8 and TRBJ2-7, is GAGVSQSPRYKVAKRGQDVALRCDPISGHVSLFWYQQALGQGPEFLTYFQNEAQLDKSGLPSDRFFAERPEGSVSTLKIQRTQQEDSAVYLCASSSGTSGVYEQYFGPGTRLTVT.

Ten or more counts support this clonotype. In DNA form, the CDR3 reads TGTGCCAGCAGCCCTCCCCCAACTCGTGGCAGGGGGTACGAGCAGTACTTC. Protein sequence: CASSPPPTRGRGYEQYF. This chain connects TRBV7-3 to TRBJ2-7; 7 bases are shared with TRBD1. V was pared by 5 bases and J by 4 bases, with 17 bases of the junction left unmatched. CDR3 length: 17 residues. Germline CDR1 reads SGHTA; CDR2 reads FQGTGA.

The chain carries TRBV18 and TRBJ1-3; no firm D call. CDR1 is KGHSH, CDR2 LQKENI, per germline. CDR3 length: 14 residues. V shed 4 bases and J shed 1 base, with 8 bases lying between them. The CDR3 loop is CASSRGPSGNTIYF. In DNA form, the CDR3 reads TGTGCCAGCTCACGAGGACCTTCTGGAAACACCATATATTTT.

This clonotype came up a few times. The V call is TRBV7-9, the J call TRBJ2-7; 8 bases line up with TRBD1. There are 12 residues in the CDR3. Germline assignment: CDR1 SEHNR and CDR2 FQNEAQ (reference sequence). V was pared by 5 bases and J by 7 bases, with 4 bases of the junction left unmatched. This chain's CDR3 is CASSRDRREQYF. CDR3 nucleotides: TGTGCCAGCAGCCGGGACAGGAGGGAGCAGTACTTC. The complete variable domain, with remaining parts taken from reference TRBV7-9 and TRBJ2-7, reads DTGVSQNPRHKITKRGQNVTFRCDPISEHNRLYWYRQTLGQGPEFLTYFQNEAQLEKSRLLSDRFSAERPKGSFSTLEIQRTEQGDSAMYLCASSRDRREQYFGPGTRLTVT.

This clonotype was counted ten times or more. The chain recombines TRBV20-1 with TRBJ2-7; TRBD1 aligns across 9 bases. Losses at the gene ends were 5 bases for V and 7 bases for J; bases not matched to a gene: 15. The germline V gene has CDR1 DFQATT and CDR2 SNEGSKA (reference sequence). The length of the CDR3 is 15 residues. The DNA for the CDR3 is TGCAGTGCTGCTATACAGGGGGCCCAACGGTCGGAGCAGTACTTC. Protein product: CSAAIQGAQRSEQYF.